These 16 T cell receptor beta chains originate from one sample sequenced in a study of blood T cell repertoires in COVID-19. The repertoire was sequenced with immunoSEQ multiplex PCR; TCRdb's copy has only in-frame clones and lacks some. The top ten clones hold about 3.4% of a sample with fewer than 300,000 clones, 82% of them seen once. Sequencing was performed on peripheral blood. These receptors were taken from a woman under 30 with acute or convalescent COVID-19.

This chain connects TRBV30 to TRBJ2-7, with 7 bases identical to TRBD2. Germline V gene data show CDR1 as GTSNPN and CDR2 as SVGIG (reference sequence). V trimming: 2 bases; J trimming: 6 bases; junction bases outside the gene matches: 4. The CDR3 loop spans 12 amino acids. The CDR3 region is CAWSPVAGEQYF. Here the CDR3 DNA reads TGTGCCTGGAGTCCGGTAGCGGGCGAGCAGTACTTC.

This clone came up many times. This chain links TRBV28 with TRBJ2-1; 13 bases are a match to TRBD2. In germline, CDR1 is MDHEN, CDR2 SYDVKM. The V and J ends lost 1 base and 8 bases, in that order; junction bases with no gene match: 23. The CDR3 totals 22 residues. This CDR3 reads CASSLLVQRPHKTSGRAHEQFF. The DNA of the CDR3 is TGTGCCAGCAGTTTATTAGTTCAGAGGCCCCACAAAACTAGCGGGAGGGCCCATGAGCAGTTCTTC. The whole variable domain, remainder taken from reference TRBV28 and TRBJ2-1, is DVKVTQSSRYLVKRTGEKVFLECVQDMDHENMFWYRQDPGLGLRLIYFSYDVKMKEKGDIPEGYSVSREKKERFSLILESASTNQTSMYLCASSLLVQRPHKTSGRAHEQFFGPGTRLTVL.

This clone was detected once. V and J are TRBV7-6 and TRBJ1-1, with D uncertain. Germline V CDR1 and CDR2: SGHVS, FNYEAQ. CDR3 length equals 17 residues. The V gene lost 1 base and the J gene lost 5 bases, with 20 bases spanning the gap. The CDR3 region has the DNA TGTGCCAGCAGCTTAGTAGCTCCCGAGGTCGTAGGAACTGAAGCTTTCTTT. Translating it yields CASSLVAPEVVGTEAFF.

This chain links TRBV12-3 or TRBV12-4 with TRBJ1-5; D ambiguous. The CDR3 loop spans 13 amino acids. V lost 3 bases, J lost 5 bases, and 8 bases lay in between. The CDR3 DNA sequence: TGTGCCAGCAGTTTTCTCCCGGATCAGCCCCAGCATTTT. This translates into CASSFLPDQPQHF.

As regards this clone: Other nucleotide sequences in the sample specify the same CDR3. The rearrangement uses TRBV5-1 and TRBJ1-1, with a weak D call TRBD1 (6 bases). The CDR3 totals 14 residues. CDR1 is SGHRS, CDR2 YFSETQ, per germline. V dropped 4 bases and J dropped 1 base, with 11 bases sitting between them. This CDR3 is CASSPRTANTEAFF. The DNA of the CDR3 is TGCGCCAGCAGCCCGAGGACAGCGAACACTGAAGCTTTCTTT.

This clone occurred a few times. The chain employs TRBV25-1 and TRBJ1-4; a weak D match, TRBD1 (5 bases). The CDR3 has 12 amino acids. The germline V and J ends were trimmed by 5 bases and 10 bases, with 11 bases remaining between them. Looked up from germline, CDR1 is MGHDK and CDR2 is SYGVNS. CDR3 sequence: CASSLGQGKLFF. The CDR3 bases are TGTGCCAGCAGTCTGGGGCAGGGAAAACTGTTTTTT.

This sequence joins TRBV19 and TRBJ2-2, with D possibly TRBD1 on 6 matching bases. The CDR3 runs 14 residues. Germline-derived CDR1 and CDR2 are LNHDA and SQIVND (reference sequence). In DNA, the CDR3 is TGTGCTACAAGGGGACAACCGAACACCGGGGAGCTGTTTTTT. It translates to CATRGQPNTGELFF.

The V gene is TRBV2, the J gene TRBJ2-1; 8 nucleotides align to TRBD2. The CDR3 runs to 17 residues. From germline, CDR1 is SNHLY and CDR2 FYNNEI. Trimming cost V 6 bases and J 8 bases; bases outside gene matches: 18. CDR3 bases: TGTGCCAGCAGCGTGACTAGCGACCAGAGGACCACAGATGAGCAGTTCTTC. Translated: CASSVTSDQRTTDEQFF.

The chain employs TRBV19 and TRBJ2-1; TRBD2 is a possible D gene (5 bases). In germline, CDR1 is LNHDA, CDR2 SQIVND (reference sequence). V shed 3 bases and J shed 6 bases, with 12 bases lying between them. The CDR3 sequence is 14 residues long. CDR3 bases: TGTGCCAGTAGTATGGATGCGGGTACCAATGAGCAGTTCTTC. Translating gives CASSMDAGTNEQFF.

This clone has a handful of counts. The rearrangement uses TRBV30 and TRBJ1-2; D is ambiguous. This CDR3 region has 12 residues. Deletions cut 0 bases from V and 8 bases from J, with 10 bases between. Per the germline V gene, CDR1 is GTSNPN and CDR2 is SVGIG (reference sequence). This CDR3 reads CAWSVEGGGYTF. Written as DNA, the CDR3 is TGTGCCTGGAGTGTGGAGGGCGGGGGCTACACCTTC.

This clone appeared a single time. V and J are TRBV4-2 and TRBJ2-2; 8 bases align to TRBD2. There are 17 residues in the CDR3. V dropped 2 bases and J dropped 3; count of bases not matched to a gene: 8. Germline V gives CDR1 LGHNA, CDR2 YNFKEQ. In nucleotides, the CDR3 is TGTGCCAGCAGCCAATTTCACGGGAGGGCGGACACCGGGGAGCTGTTTTTT. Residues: CASSQFHGRADTGELFF.

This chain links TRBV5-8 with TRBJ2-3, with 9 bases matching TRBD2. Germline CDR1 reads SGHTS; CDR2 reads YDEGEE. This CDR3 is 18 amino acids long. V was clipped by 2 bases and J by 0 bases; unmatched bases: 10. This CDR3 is CASSFFFRLAVSTDTQYF. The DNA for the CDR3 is TGTGCCAGCAGCTTCTTCTTCCGACTAGCGGTGAGCACAGATACGCAGTATTTT.

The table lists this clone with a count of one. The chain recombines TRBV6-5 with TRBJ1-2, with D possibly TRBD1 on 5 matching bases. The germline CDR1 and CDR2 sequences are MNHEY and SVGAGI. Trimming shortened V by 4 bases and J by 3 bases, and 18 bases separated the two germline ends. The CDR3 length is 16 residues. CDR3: CASSSLGGIGYYGYTF. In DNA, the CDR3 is TGTGCCAGCAGTTCCCTTGGGGGGATCGGCTACTATGGCTACACCTTC.

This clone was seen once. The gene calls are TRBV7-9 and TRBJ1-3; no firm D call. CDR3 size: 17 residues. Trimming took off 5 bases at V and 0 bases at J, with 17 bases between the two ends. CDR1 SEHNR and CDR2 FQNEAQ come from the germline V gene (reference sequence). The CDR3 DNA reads TGTGCCAGCAGCCCTCCCTCGGACTGGCGCTCTGGAAACACCATATATTTT. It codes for CASSPPSDWRSGNTIYF.

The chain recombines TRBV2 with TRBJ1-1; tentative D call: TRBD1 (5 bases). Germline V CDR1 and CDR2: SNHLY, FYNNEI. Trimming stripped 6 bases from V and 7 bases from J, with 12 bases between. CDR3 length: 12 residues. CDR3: CASRDDRNEAFF. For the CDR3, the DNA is TGTGCCAGCAGGGACGACAGAAATGAAGCTTTCTTT.

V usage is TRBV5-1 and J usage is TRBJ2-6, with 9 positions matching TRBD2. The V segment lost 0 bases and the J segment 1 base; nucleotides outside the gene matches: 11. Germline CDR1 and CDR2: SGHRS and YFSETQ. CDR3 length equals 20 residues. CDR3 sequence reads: CASSLVHGSGRASGANVLTF. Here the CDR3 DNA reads TGCGCCAGCAGCTTGGTGCATGGTAGCGGGAGAGCTTCTGGGGCCAACGTCCTGACTTTC.